This T cell receptor (beta chain) was sequenced for a study of a mutant IDH1 vaccine in newly diagnosed glioma. Study-level background: Treated patients, averaging roughly 40 years, were 62.5% male and about 40% female.

Measured with immunoSEQ multiplex PCR; TCRdb has only the in-frame clones, and not every one. The top ten hold about 5% of the sample, which has about 50,000 clones, just under 80% seen once. With respect to this clone: What it recognizes is unknown.

This CDR3 spans 12 amino acids. From germline, CDR1 is ENHRY and CDR2 SYGVKD. The ends were cut back, 7 bases at V and 5 bases at J, with 12 bases in the middle. Indicated time point: week 5, during vaccination. One vaccine dose held 300 ug of mutant IDH1 20-mer peptide and came with topical imiquimod. This sequence was found in a man between 50 and 59 years old with glioma. The sequences come from PBMCs, collected from a glioma patient whose treatment included an IDH1 peptide vaccine. The V call is TRBV10-3, the J call TRBJ2-7; TRBD2 might be the D (5 bases). The CDR3 region is CAIKGVEDEQYF. As DNA, the CDR3 is TGTGCCATCAAGGGTGTGGAGGACGAGCAGTACTTC.